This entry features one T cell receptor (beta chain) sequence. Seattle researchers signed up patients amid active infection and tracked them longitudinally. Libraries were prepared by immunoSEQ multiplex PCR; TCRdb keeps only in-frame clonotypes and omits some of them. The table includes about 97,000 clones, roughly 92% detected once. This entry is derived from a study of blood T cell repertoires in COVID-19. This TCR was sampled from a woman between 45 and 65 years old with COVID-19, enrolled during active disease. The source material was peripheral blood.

The CDR3 DNA is TGTGCCAGCAGCCCTGCACGGGGAATTGGCTACAATGAGCAGTTCTTC. Translating gives CASSPARGIGYNEQFF. The V gene is TRBV11-1, the J gene TRBJ2-1, with a possible D match to TRBD2 (5 bases). CDR1 and CDR2 from the germline V gene are SGHAT and FQDESV (reference sequence). This CDR3 has 16 amino acids. The V end was cut by 5 bases, the J end by 3 bases, with 17 bases between.